This T cell receptor (beta chain) was recorded in a study of T cells in Graves' hyperthyroidism and ophthalmopathy. V gave up 4 bases and J gave up 6 bases, with 7 bases separating them. This CDR3 is built from 11 residues. Germline V gene sequence: CDR1 SEHNR, CDR2 FQNEAQ (reference sequence). Exclusions: uncontrolled infection, other autoimmune disease, pregnancy, lactation. RNA transcripts gave rise to amplified TCR beta CDR3 regions. The study used the HTBI primer set for a first-round RT-PCR of the TCR CDR3. TCRdb processed the multiplex PCR reads anew with MiXCR; each CDR3 protein has one entry. The sample yields 500,000 to 750,000 distinct CDR3 sequences, 35% to 55% seen once.

Sequencing used peripheral blood or thyroid tissue (not recorded which). This TCR derives from a young woman with Graves' hyperthyroidism. This chain joins TRBV7-9 and TRBJ2-7; D remains unclear. For the CDR3, the DNA is TGTGCCAGCAGCTCGGCTAGCGAGCAGTACTTC. It specifies CASSSASEQYF. Using reference TRBV7-9 and TRBJ2-7 for the parts outside the CDR3, the full variable domain is DTGVSQNPRHKITKRGQNVTFRCDPISEHNRLYWYRQTLGQGPEFLTYFQNEAQLEKSRLLSDRFSAERPKGSFSTLEIQRTEQGDSAMYLCASSSASEQYFGPGTRLTVT.